This TCR beta chain was recovered during a study of radiotherapy plus CTLA-4 blockade in lung cancer. Study-level findings and limits: How blood T cell clones changed early, along with interferon-beta, reportedly forecast response best. Radiotherapy plus ipilimumab was followed by expansion in blood of tumor-derived TCR clones.

Focal radiation and CTLA-4 blockade (ipilimumab) were tested in chemo-refractory metastatic non-small-cell lung cancer patients. CDR1 and CDR2 (germline): KGHSH, LQKENI. The CDR3 extends over 16 amino acids. The V and J ends lost 6 bases and 6 bases, in that order; junction bases with no gene match: 17. A note on this clone: Its target is unknown.

TCRdb keeps only in-frame clones here, not all; method: immunoSEQ multiplex PCR. The sample has around 110,000 clones; 90% are singletons. The source was peripheral blood, collected from a patient treated with radiotherapy plus ipilimumab. The chain combines TRBV18 with TRBJ2-7; 7 bases are a match to TRBD2. The clonotype originates from a human donor with non-small cell lung cancer that progressed on radiotherapy plus ipilimumab. Written as DNA, the CDR3 is TGTGCCAGCTCCGATAAGGCGCGGGGGACCCTCGGCGAGCAGTACTTC. It specifies CASSDKARGTLGEQYF.